This TCR beta chain stems from a study of graft-versus-host responses after intestinal transplantation. On the study more broadly: All recipients were given anti-thymocyte globulin induction, and tacrolimus and steroids were then administered for three to four years.

Study findings and constraints: Detected in recipient marrow were GvH clones, some of which were first observed in ileum or blood.

Sequencing used immunoSEQ multiplex PCR; TCRdb keeps in-frame clones, though not all of them. Seen here are about 97,000 clones, around 90% observed once, and the top ten hold about 16%. Remarks on this clone: Its antigen is still unknown.

The germline CDR1 and CDR2 sequences are LNHNV and YYDKDF (reference sequence). CDR3 length: 16 residues. Trimming at V came to 1 base and at J to 0 bases, leaving 0 bases not matched to a gene. This chain links TRBV15 with TRBJ2-6; TRBD1 aligns across 7 bases. The source is a human patient who received an intestinal transplant, so some T cells may come from the graft donor. The specimen was PBMCs, collected roughly 450 days after intestinal transplant. The CDR3 sequence: CATSRGTGSGANVLTF. CDR3 nucleotides: TGTGCCACCAGCAGAGGGACAGGCTCTGGGGCCAACGTCCTGACTTTC.